This T cell receptor beta chain was captured in a study of T cells in Graves' hyperthyroidism and ophthalmopathy. This clonotype was counted ten times or more. Exclusion followed for patients with uncontrolled infection, other autoimmune disease, pregnancy or lactation. Each 10 ml fresh peripheral blood draw supplied the PBMCs. Trimming removed 0 bases from V and 1 base from J, with 9 bases in between. The CDR3 is made up of 16 amino acids. Germline CDR1 and CDR2: MNHNS and SASEGT. Regions amplified from RNA transcripts were the TCR beta CDR3 regions. The HTBI set primed first-round TCR CDR3 RT-PCR. One entry per CDR3 protein, called by TCRdb with MiXCR from the multiplex PCR reads. The sample has 150,000 or so distinct CDR3 sequences, about 20% seen once; the top ten hold around two thirds.

The sequence derives from a woman between 45 and 65 years old with Graves' hyperthyroidism that later progressed to Graves' ophthalmopathy. Specimen: blood. The chain has TRBV6-1 and TRBJ1-4; D gene uncertain. CDR3 protein: CASSEAVGRTNEKLFF. CDR3 nucleotides: TGTGCCAGCAGTGAAGCGGTGGGCAGAACTAATGAAAAACTGTTTTTT.